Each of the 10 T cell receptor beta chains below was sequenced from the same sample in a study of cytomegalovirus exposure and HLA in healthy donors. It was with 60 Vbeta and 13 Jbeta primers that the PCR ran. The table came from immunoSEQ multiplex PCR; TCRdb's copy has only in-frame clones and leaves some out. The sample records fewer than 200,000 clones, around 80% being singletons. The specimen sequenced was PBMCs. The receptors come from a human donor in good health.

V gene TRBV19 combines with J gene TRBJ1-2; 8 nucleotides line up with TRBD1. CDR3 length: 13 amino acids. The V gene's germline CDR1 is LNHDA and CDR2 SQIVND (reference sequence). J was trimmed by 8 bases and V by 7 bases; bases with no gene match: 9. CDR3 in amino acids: CASNLRTGQGYTF. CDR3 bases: TGTGCCAGTAACCTACGGACAGGGCAGGGCTACACCTTC.

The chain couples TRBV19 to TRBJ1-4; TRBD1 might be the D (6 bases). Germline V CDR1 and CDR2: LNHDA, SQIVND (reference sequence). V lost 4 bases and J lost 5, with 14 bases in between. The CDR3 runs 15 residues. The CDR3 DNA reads TGTGCCAGTAGTAGACCAGGGGCTCCGAATGAAAAACTGTTTTTT. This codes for CASSRPGAPNEKLFF. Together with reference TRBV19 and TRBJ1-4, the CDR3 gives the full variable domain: DGGITQSPKYLFRKEGQNVTLSCEQNLNHDAMYWYRQDPGQGLRLIYYSQIVNDFQKGDIAEGYSVSREKKESFPLTVTSAQKNPTAFYLCASSRPGAPNEKLFFGSGTQLSVL.

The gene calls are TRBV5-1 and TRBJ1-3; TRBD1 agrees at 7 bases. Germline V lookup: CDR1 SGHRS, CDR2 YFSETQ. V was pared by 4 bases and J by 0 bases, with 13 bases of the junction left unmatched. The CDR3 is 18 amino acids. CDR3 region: CASSRPRTGDSSGNTIYF. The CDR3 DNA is TGCGCCAGCAGCAGGCCCCGGACAGGCGACAGCTCTGGAAACACCATATATTTT.

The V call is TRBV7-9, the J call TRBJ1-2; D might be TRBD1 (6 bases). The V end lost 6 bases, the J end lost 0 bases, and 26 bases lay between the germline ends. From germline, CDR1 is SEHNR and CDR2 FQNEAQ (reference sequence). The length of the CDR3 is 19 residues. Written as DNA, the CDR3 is TGTGCCAGCAGGGTCTTGCGGCGACAGGATTACCAATCTAACTATGGCTACACCTTC. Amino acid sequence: CASRVLRRQDYQSNYGYTF.

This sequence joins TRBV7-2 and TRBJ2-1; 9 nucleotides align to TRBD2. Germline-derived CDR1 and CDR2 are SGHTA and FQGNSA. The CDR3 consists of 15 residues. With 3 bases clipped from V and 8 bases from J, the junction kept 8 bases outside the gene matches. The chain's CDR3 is CASSLRGGPGDEQFF. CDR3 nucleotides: TGTGCCAGCAGCTTGCGGGGGGGGCCAGGAGATGAGCAGTTCTTC.

In DNA, the CDR3 is TGTGCCAGCAGCGTATTACCGGGGGGAACTAGCACAGATACGCAGTATTTT. It translates to CASSVLPGGTSTDTQYF. The rearrangement joins TRBV9 to TRBJ2-3, with 7 bases matching TRBD2. CDR3 length: 17 amino acids. Germline V gene sequence: CDR1 SGDLS, CDR2 YYNGEE. V dropped 1 base and J dropped 0; count of bases not matched to a gene: 8.

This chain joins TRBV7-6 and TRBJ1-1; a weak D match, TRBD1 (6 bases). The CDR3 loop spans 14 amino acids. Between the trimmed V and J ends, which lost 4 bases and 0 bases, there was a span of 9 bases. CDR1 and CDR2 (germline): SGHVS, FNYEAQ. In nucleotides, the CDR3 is TGTGCCAGCAGCTGGGGACACCTGAACACTGAAGCTTTCTTT. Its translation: CASSWGHLNTEAFF.

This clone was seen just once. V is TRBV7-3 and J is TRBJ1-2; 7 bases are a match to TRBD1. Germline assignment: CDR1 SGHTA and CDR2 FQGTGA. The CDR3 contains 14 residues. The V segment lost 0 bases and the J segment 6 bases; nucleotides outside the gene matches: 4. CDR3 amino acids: CASSLTNTGDGYTF. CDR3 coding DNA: TGTGCCAGCAGCTTAACGAACACAGGGGATGGCTACACCTTC.

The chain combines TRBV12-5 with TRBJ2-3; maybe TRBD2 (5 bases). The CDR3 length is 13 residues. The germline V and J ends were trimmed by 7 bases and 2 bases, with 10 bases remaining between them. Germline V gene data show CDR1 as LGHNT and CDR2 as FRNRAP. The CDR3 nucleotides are TGTGCTAGTGCGAGGGAGCACACAGATACGCAGTATTTT. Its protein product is CASAREHTDTQYF.

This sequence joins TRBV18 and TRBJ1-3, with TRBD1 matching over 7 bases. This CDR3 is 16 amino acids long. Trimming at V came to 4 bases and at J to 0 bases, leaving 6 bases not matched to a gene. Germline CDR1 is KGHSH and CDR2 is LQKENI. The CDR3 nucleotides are TGTGCCAGCTCACAGGGACAGACCTCCTCTGGAAACACCATATATTTT. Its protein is CASSQGQTSSGNTIYF.